These 23 T cell receptor beta chains share one sample of origin, sequenced in a study of cytomegalovirus exposure and HLA in healthy donors. A multiplex PCR was run with 60 Vbeta primers and 13 Jbeta primers. Assay used: immunoSEQ multiplex PCR; TCRdb lists only in-frame clones, some missing. This table has roughly 140,000 clones, roughly 80% appearing once. Sequenced input: PBMCs. The receptor source for this set is a female donor in good health and CMV-seronegative.

This chain connects TRBV18 to TRBJ2-7; 7 nucleotides line up with TRBD2. CDR3 size: 16 residues. The V gene's germline CDR1 is KGHSH and CDR2 LQKENI. Trimming took 0 bases from V and 6 from J; bases not matched to a gene: 11. The CDR3 DNA follows: TGTGCCAGCTCACCACCGAGGGGACTACCCCCGGGCGAGCAGTACTTC. Protein: CASSPPRGLPPGEQYF.

The rearrangement uses TRBV28 and TRBJ2-3; weak D call: TRBD2 (6 bases). Trimming stripped 5 bases from V and 1 base from J, with 16 bases between. The CDR3 is made up of 16 amino acids. Germline loops: CDR1 MDHEN, CDR2 SYDVKM. The CDR3 loop reads CASSRQRALRTDTQYF. For the CDR3, the DNA is TGTGCCAGCAGTCGACAGCGGGCCCTTCGCACAGATACGCAGTATTTT.

V usage is TRBV6-6 and J usage is TRBJ2-1; 8 positions agree with TRBD2. This CDR3 has 14 amino acids. The V segment lost 1 base and the J segment 15 bases; nucleotides outside the gene matches: 11. Per germline, CDR1 MNHNY and CDR2 SVGAGI (reference sequence). The CDR3 spells CASSYYQHGRDLFF. DNA for the CDR3: TGTGCCAGCAGTTACTATCAACACGGGAGGGATCTGTTCTTC.

The V call is TRBV18, the J call TRBJ1-4; TRBD1 matches at 7 bases. Looked up from germline, CDR1 is KGHSH and CDR2 is LQKENI. V dropped 3 bases and J dropped 2; count of bases not matched to a gene: 0. This CDR3 is 14 amino acids long. The CDR3 is CASSPTGTNEKLFF. In DNA, the CDR3 is TGTGCCAGCTCACCGACAGGGACTAATGAAAAACTGTTTTTT. The full variable domain, rest sourced from reference TRBV18 and TRBJ1-4, is NAGVMQNPRHLVRRRGQEARLRCSPMKGHSHVYWYRQLPEEGLKFMVYLQKENIIDESGMPKERFSAEFPKEGPSILRIQQVVRGDSAAYFCASSPTGTNEKLFFGSGTQLSVL.

This clone turned up a few times. The rearrangement links TRBV28 to TRBJ1-1; 9 nucleotides line up with TRBD1. The ends lost 6 bases at V and 1 base at J; junction bases unmatched: 6. The CDR3 covers 15 residues. Germline CDR1 and CDR2: MDHEN and SYDVKM. The CDR3 sequence is CASRYPGQGNTEAFF. The DNA for the CDR3 is TGTGCCAGCAGATACCCGGGACAGGGGAACACTGAAGCTTTCTTT.

The chain combines TRBV6-6 with TRBJ1-2, with 9 nucleotides matching TRBD1. V lost 9 bases and J lost 4; bases outside the gene matches: 6. The CDR3 sequence is 13 residues long. CDR1 MNHNY and CDR2 SVGAGI come from the germline V gene (reference sequence). CDR3 residues: CARYRGQGYGYTF. CDR3 nucleotides: TGTGCCAGGTATCGGGGACAGGGCTATGGCTACACCTTC.

J is TRBJ2-4 and V is TRBV27; 7 nucleotides match TRBD1. Germline V gene lookup returns CDR1 MNHEY and CDR2 SMNVEV (reference sequence). This CDR3 has 16 amino acids. V lost 5 bases, J lost 1 base, and 8 bases stayed unmatched. CDR3 DNA sequence: TGTGCCAGCAGTCCGACGTGGGGACAGGCCAAAAACATTCAGTACTTC. Its protein product is CASSPTWGQAKNIQYF.

The J gene is TRBJ2-5, the V gene TRBV30, with TRBD2 matching 11 bases. From germline, CDR1 is GTSNPN and CDR2 SVGIG (reference sequence). This CDR3 spans 15 amino acids. With V trimmed by 3 bases and J by 2 bases, 5 bases remained unmatched. The CDR3 nucleotides read TGTGCCTGGAGCTTGGGACTAGCGGAACAAGAGACCCAGTACTTC. Protein product: CAWSLGLAEQETQYF.

The chain couples TRBV27 to TRBJ2-7, with a possible D match to TRBD2 (6 bases). Germline-derived CDR1 and CDR2 are MNHEY and SMNVEV (reference sequence). Between the trimmed V and J ends, which lost 3 bases and 2 bases, there was a span of 11 bases. CDR3 length: 14 residues. CDR3 in DNA: TGTGCCAGCAGTTTTACCGGGAGAACCTACGAGCAGTACTTC. It encodes CASSFTGRTYEQYF.

The chain couples TRBV6-6 to TRBJ2-3, with 7 positions matching TRBD2. In germline, CDR1 is MNHNY, CDR2 SVGAGI (reference sequence). This CDR3 has 14 residues. The V segment lost 0 bases and the J segment 6 bases; nucleotides outside the gene matches: 3. The CDR3 sequence: CASSYSQGGDTQYF. The CDR3 DNA follows: TGTGCCAGCAGTTACTCTCAGGGAGGGGATACGCAGTATTTT.

The V call is TRBV27, the J call TRBJ2-1; maybe TRBD1 (6 bases). V was pared by 2 bases and J by 4 bases, with 12 bases between. The CDR3 has 15 amino acids. CDR1 and CDR2 from the germline V gene are MNHEY and SMNVEV (reference sequence). The chain's CDR3 is CASSLQGLEYNEQFF. The CDR3 bases are TGTGCCAGCAGTTTACAGGGGTTGGAGTACAATGAGCAGTTCTTC.

The sample holds a few counts of this clone. The rearrangement joins TRBV2 to TRBJ2-2; 13 bases are shared with TRBD2. V lost 6 bases to trimming and J lost 6 bases; unmatched junction nucleotides: 4. Germline CDR1 SNHLY, CDR2 FYNNEI. The CDR3 has 15 residues. The CDR3 region is CASRLAGGLAGELFF. Here the CDR3 DNA reads TGTGCCAGCAGACTAGCGGGAGGGTTGGCCGGGGAGCTGTTTTTT.

The chain links TRBV6-5 to TRBJ1-2, with D possibly being TRBD1 (6 bases). Germline V CDR1 and CDR2: MNHEY, SVGAGI. Trimming removed 4 bases at V and 0 bases at J, with 9 bases between. The CDR3 is made up of 14 amino acids. The CDR3 spells CASSSDRPNYGYTF. DNA of the CDR3: TGTGCCAGCAGTTCGGACAGACCTAACTATGGCTACACCTTC.

This chain joins TRBV2 and TRBJ2-3; D is uncertain. Germline assignment: CDR1 SNHLY and CDR2 FYNNEI. V was pared by 7 bases and J by 0 bases, with 8 bases between. The CDR3 length is 13 residues. CDR3 sequence reads: CASTSGSTDTQYF. The CDR3 nucleotides are TGTGCCAGCACCTCCGGGAGCACAGATACGCAGTATTTT.

V is TRBV19 and J is TRBJ1-2, with 8 bases lining up with TRBD1. The CDR3 covers 14 residues. CDR1 and CDR2 (germline): LNHDA, SQIVND (reference sequence). V lost 5 bases, J lost 8 bases, and 10 bases stayed unmatched. CDR3 coding DNA: TGTGCCAGTAGTTCGACAGGGGACTATGGCGGCTACACCTTC. Its protein is CASSSTGDYGGYTF. The complete variable domain, with remaining parts taken from reference TRBV19 and TRBJ1-2, reads DGGITQSPKYLFRKEGQNVTLSCEQNLNHDAMYWYRQDPGQGLRLIYYSQIVNDFQKGDIAEGYSVSREKKESFPLTVTSAQKNPTAFYLCASSSTGDYGGYTFGSGTRLTVV.

The chain is built from TRBV19 and TRBJ1-4; 9 bases align to TRBD1. V trimming: 4 bases; J trimming: 7 bases; junction bases outside the gene matches: 4. Germline V gives CDR1 LNHDA, CDR2 SQIVND (reference sequence). The CDR3 length is 14 residues. CDR3 DNA: TGTGCCAGTAGTACGACAGGGGGAGGTGAAAAACTGTTTTTT. It codes for CASSTTGGGEKLFF.

The V and J genes are TRBV29-1 and TRBJ2-2; TRBD2 matches at 15 bases. CDR1 SQVTM and CDR2 ANQGSEA come from the germline V gene. The CDR3 covers 18 residues. The V segment lost 7 bases and the J segment 0 bases; nucleotides outside the gene matches: 9. The CDR3 sequence is CSASSGLAGGANTGELFF. The CDR3 DNA sequence: TGCAGCGCCTCTTCCGGACTAGCGGGAGGGGCGAACACCGGGGAGCTGTTTTTT.

This clone was detected a few times. The chain couples TRBV28 to TRBJ1-1, with a tentative D call TRBD1 (5 bases). CDR3 length: 14 residues. The germline V and J ends were trimmed by 3 bases and 4 bases, with 12 bases remaining between them. Germline V CDR1 and CDR2: MDHEN, SYDVKM. The CDR3 spells CASSLSQGSTEAFF. CDR3 sequence (DNA): TGTGCCAGCAGTTTGAGCCAGGGTAGCACTGAAGCTTTCTTT.

The chain links TRBV6-1 to TRBJ2-1; a possible D gene is TRBD2 (5 bases). The CDR3 loop spans 12 amino acids. Looked up from germline, CDR1 is MNHNS and CDR2 is SASEGT. CDR3 DNA: TGTGCGGGTAGAGCGGTAAACAATGAGCAGTTCTTC. As protein: CAGRAVNNEQFF.

The gene calls are TRBV5-1 and TRBJ1-3, with 7 nucleotides matching TRBD1. CDR3 size: 17 residues. The germline V gene has CDR1 SGHRS and CDR2 YFSETQ. Trimming took 4 bases from V and 0 from J; bases not matched to a gene: 10. This CDR3 reads CASSPGQAGASGNTIYF. The CDR3 DNA reads as TGCGCCAGCAGCCCCGGACAGGCAGGGGCCTCTGGAAACACCATATATTTT.

The chain is built from TRBV27 and TRBJ2-7; 14 bases align to TRBD2. Germline loops: CDR1 MNHEY, CDR2 SMNVEV (reference sequence). V was pared by 4 bases and J by 4 bases, with 6 bases of the junction left unmatched. The CDR3 has 16 residues. CDR3 bases: TGTGCCAGCAGTTACTCGGGACTAGCGGGAGTATACGAGCAGTACTTC. Translating it yields CASSYSGLAGVYEQYF.

The chain recombines TRBV6-5 with TRBJ2-2; maybe TRBD2 (6 bases). Germline CDR1 is MNHEY and CDR2 is SVGAGI. V lost 6 bases to trimming and J lost 2 bases, with 10 bases between them. The CDR3 contains 14 residues. The CDR3 DNA follows: TGTGCCAGCAGCGACGGACTAAACACCGGGGAGCTGTTTTTT. The encoded protein is CASSDGLNTGELFF.

The chain employs TRBV6-1 and TRBJ2-5; weak D call: TRBD2 (7 bases). Germline V gene lookup returns CDR1 MNHNS and CDR2 SASEGT. The CDR3 loop spans 16 amino acids. Trimming removed 4 bases at V and 3 bases at J, with 18 bases between. DNA of the CDR3: TGTGCCAGCAGTGTGAGGGGAGGGGGTTTAAAAGAGACCCAGTACTTC. Translated, it gives CASSVRGGGLKETQYF.